The rows below give T cell receptor beta chains drawn from one sample of a study of beta chain features in type 1 diabetes. The assay was immunoSEQ multiplex PCR, and TCRdb's table has in-frame clones only and misses some. The sample has roughly 150,000 clones; 7.5% to 8.5% are singletons. The sequencing sample was made of central memory CD4+ T cells from blood. The source is a man younger than 35 with type 1 diabetes. Each CDR3 is given with its conserved first and last residue. The order of the fields is D gene, clone size, J gene, CDR3 length, V gene, CDR3 DNA, CDR3 protein. The D gene is left open where the match is weak. Some rows mark clone size as missing; the rest say once, few, many or name a class of expanded clone.

-	few	TRBJ1-1	12	TRBV5-6	TGTGCCAGCAGCATTGACAGCACTGAAGCTTTCTTT	CASSIDSTEAFF
-	-	TRBJ2-5	12	TRBV4-1	TGCGCCAGCAGCCTCTGTATGGAGACCCAGTACTTC	CASSLCMETQYF
-	few	TRBJ2-5	13	TRBV7-9	TGTGCCAGCAGCCGAGAGTACCAAGAGACCCAGTACTTC	CASSREYQETQYF
-	few	TRBJ1-1	14	TRBV27	TGTGCCACCAGGTACGGGGGGGGAAACACTGAAGCTTTCTTT	CATRYGGGNTEAFF
-	few	TRBJ1-2	15	TRBV18	TGTGCCAGCTCACCCGAGGAGACGGTTGTCTATGGCTACACCTTC	CASSPEETVVYGYTF
TRBD2	-	TRBJ2-2	14	TRBV30	TGTGCCTGGAGTGTCCCGGGGGGGCCCGGGGAGCTGTTTTTT	CAWSVPGGPGELFF
-	-	TRBJ2-1	15	TRBV5-1	TGCGCCAGCAGCTTATACAGCAGCTCCTACAATGAGCAGTTCTTC	CASSLYSSSYNEQFF
-	-	TRBJ1-5	15	TRBV5-6	TGTGCCAGCAGGAGTTGGGAGGGTTGGAATCAGCCCCAGCATTTT	CASRSWEGWNQPQHF
TRBD2	many	TRBJ2-1	14	TRBV30	TGTGCCTGGCAGCGGGACTCACCCTACAATGAGCAGTTCTTC	CAWQRDSPYNEQFF
-	few	TRBJ1-5	14	TRBV27	TGTGCCAGCAGTTTCGGTGATAGCAATCAGCCCCAGCATTTT	CASSFGDSNQPQHF
-	-	TRBJ1-1	12	TRBV6-5	TGTGCCAGCAGGGACGGGGGTACTGAAGCTTTCTTT	CASRDGGTEAFF
TRBD2	many	TRBJ2-3	14	TRBV29-1	TGCAGCGTTCGTCTAGCGGGAGTCACAGATACGCAGTATTTT	CSVRLAGVTDTQYF
TRBD1	few	TRBJ1-1	14	TRBV5-1	TGCGCCAGCAGCGCCCAGGGGGCTAGCACTGAAGCTTTCTTT	CASSAQGASTEAFF
-	-	TRBJ1-4	14	TRBV2	TGTGCCAGCAGACTGCGGGGGGGTAATGAAAAACTGTTTTTT	CASRLRGGNEKLFF
TRBD1	-	TRBJ1-1	13	TRBV5-4	TGTGCCAGCAGCTGGGACAGTAACACTGAAGCTTTCTTT	CASSWDSNTEAFF
TRBD2	few	TRBJ2-3	15	TRBV27	TGTGCCAGCAGTTTGACTAGCGGGAGGGTGGATACGCAGTATTTT	CASSLTSGRVDTQYF
TRBD1	few	TRBJ1-1	14	TRBV7-9	TGTGCCAGCAGCCGGGCAGGGGGATACACTGAAGCTTTCTTT	CASSRAGGYTEAFF
TRBD2	-	TRBJ2-3	19	TRBV18	TGTGCCAGCTCACCGTCCGTTCTAGGACTAGCGGGGTCCACAGATACGCAGTATTTT	CASSPSVLGLAGSTDTQYF
-	-	TRBJ2-7	15	TRBV5-1	TGCGCCAGCAGCCCCGTCGACAGTATCTCCTACGAGCAGTACTTC	CASSPVDSISYEQYF
TRBD2	-	TRBJ2-1	16	TRBV9	TGTGCCAGCAGCGAATATGACGGGGGGGGACACAATGAGCAGTTCTTC	CASSEYDGGGHNEQFF
-	-	TRBJ2-5	15	TRBV7-2	TGTGCCAGCAGCTTAGTGGGCGGAGGGCGGGAGACCCAGTACTTC	CASSLVGGGRETQYF
-	few	TRBJ2-3	16	TRBV4-1	TGCGCCAGCAGCCAAGCCGGGGGAATCCCACCAGATACGCAGTATTTT	CASSQAGGIPPDTQYF
TRBD2	few	TRBJ2-5	14	TRBV7-2	TGTGCCAGCAGCCAAAATGGGGGGGAAGAGACCCAGTACTTC	CASSQNGGEETQYF
-	few	TRBJ1-2	12	TRBV30	TGTGCCTGGAGTTCCGGGAACTATGGCTACACCTTC	CAWSSGNYGYTF
-	-	TRBJ2-7	14	TRBV19	TGTGCCAGTAGTATGCTGGACAGTTCCTACGAGCAGTACTTC	CASSMLDSSYEQYF
-	-	TRBJ2-5	14	TRBV5-1	TGCGCCAGCAGCTTGGCGACAGAACAAGAGACCCAGTACTTC	CASSLATEQETQYF
TRBD1	-	TRBJ2-5	16	TRBV16	TGTGCCAGCAGCCAAGTGGGGACAGGGCACCAAGAGACCCAGTACTTC	CASSQVGTGHQETQYF
-	few	TRBJ2-7	16	TRBV5-1	TGCGCCAGCAGCTTGGCCGCGGGCGCGCTTACCTACGAGCAGTACTTC	CASSLAAGALTYEQYF
TRBD1	-	TRBJ2-7	14	TRBV9	TGTGCCAGCAATCTAGGACAGGGGTTCCACGAGCAGTACTTC	CASNLGQGFHEQYF
TRBD1	many	TRBJ2-2	13	TRBV29-1	TGCGGGACAGGGGGACGGCCTGGCGGGGAGCTGTTTTTT	CGTGGRPGGELFF
-	few	TRBJ2-7	14	TRBV21-1	TGTGCCAGAGGGCCACTAGCGGGTATCTACGAGCAGTACTTC	CARGPLAGIYEQYF
TRBD1	few	TRBJ1-6	15	TRBV30	TGTGCCTGGAGACGCCGGGACAGGGAAAATTCACCCCTCCACTTT	CAWRRRDRENSPLHF
-	once	TRBJ1-1	14	TRBV4-3	TGCGCCAGCAGCCAAGAGGGCTCGTTAACTGAAGCTTTCTTT	CASSQEGSLTEAFF
TRBD1	few	TRBJ2-3	15	TRBV5-4	TGTGCCAGCAGCTTGTATACAGGGGGGACAGATACGCAGTATTTT	CASSLYTGGTDTQYF
-	few	TRBJ2-5	12	TRBV7-9	TGTGCCAGCAGCTTAGATTACAGGACCCAGTACTTC	CASSLDYRTQYF
-	many	TRBJ1-2	15	TRBV25-1	TGTGCCAGCAGTTTCTTGTGGCAGGGGTATCATGGCTACACCTTC	CASSFLWQGYHGYTF
TRBD1	many	TRBJ2-6	17	TRBV28	TGTGCCAGCAGTGCCCGACAGGGAATGAGAGGGGCCAACGTCCTGACTTTC	CASSARQGMRGANVLTF
TRBD1	many	TRBJ1-1	13	TRBV5-1	TGCGCCAGCAGCTTGGGTCAGGGGGCTGAAGCTTTCTTT	CASSLGQGAEAFF
-	few	TRBJ2-3	14	TRBV6-6	TGTGCCAGCAGCGGAGCGGGTAGCACAGATACGCAGTATTTT	CASSGAGSTDTQYF
-	few	TRBJ1-5	14	TRBV16	TGTGCCAGCAGCCAAGTCACGGGTTCTCAGCCCCAGCATTTT	CASSQVTGSQPQHF
-	few	TRBJ1-6	15	TRBV9	TGTGCCAGCAGCGTAGGACAGAACTATAATTCACCCCTCCACTTT	CASSVGQNYNSPLHF
-	few	TRBJ1-5	15	TRBV15	TGTGCCATTATACCGTGGGGGCGCCCAGAACAGCCCCAGCATTTT	CAIIPWGRPEQPQHF
-	few	TRBJ2-2	14	TRBV7-2	TGTGCCAGCAGCTTAGCGCGGGCTACCGGGGAGCTGTTTTTT	CASSLARATGELFF
TRBD1	few	TRBJ1-6	16	TRBV9	TGTGCCAGCAGCGGTGACAGGGGAAGATTTGATTCACCCCTCCACTTT	CASSGDRGRFDSPLHF
TRBD2	few	TRBJ2-3	16	TRBV4-3	TGCGCCAGCAGCCAAGGGCTCACCGGGAGGGCAGATACGCAGTATTTT	CASSQGLTGRADTQYF
-	-	TRBJ2-7	15	TRBV6-5	TGTGCCAGCTCATCTATAACGGGAGCCACCTACGAGCAGTACTTC	CASSSITGATYEQYF
TRBD1	few	TRBJ1-5	15	TRBV30	TGTGCCTGGAGATACCCAGGGGGTCCCAATCAGCCCCAGCATTTT	CAWRYPGGPNQPQHF
-	few	TRBJ2-7	14	TRBV5-1	TGCGCCAGCAGCCCTCTAGGGAGCTCCTACGAGCAGTACTTC	CASSPLGSSYEQYF
-	few	TRBJ2-1	13	TRBV28	TGTGCCAGCAGTTTAGCGGTTTACAATGAGCAGTTCTTC	CASSLAVYNEQFF
TRBD2	few	TRBJ2-7	16	TRBV7-6	TGTGCCAGCAGCCCCTACCGTACGACTAGCGCCCCCGAGCAGTACTTC	CASSPYRTTSAPEQYF
-	-	TRBJ1-2	14	TRBV7-9	TGTGCCAGCAGCTTAGATGGGGCCACCTATGGCTACACCTTC	CASSLDGATYGYTF
-	once	TRBJ2-7	11	TRBV2	TGTGCCGGTGTTAGCTCCTACGAGCAGTACTTC	CAGVSSYEQYF
-	-	TRBJ2-7	16	TRBV6-6	TGTGCCAGCAGTCACCACTCGGGACTCCCCGGTCACGAGCAGTACTTC	CASSHHSGLPGHEQYF
-	-	TRBJ1-2	15	TRBV5-4	TGTGCCAGCAGCTCGGCCGGGAGGATAGAATATGGCTACACCTTC	CASSSAGRIEYGYTF
TRBD2	-	TRBJ2-3	13	TRBV29-1	TGCAGCGCCCATAGCGGGGGCGCAGATACGCAGTATTTT	CSAHSGGADTQYF
TRBD1	few	TRBJ1-5	15	TRBV2	TGTGCCAGCAGTGGGGACAGGGCGGGCGATCAGCCCCAGCATTTT	CASSGDRAGDQPQHF